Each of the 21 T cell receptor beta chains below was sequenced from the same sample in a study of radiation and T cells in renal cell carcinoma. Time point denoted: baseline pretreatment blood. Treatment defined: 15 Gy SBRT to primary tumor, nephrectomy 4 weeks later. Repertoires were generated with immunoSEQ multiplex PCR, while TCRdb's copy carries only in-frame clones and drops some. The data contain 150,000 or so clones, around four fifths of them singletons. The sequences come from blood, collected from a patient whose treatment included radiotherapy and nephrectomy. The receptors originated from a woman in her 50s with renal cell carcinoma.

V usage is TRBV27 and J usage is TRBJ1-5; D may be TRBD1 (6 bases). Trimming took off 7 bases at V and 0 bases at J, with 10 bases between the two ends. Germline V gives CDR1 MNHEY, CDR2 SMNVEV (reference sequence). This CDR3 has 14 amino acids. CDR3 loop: CASKDSYSNQPQHF. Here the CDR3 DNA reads TGTGCCAGCAAGGACAGCTATAGCAATCAGCCCCAGCATTTT.

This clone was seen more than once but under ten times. The CDR3 loop is CASQGGRDQPQHF. CDR3 sequence (DNA): TGCGCCAGCCAGGGAGGAAGAGATCAGCCCCAGCATTTT. The chain carries TRBV10-2 and TRBJ1-5, with D possibly being TRBD1 (5 bases). Looked up from germline, CDR1 is WSHSY and CDR2 is SAAADI. The CDR3 consists of 13 residues. V lost 8 bases, J lost 5 bases, and 13 bases lay in between.

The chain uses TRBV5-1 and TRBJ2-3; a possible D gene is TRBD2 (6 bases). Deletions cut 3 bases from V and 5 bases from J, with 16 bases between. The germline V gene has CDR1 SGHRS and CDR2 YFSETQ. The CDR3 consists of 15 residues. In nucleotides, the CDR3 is TGCGCCAGCAGCTGGTCGACTAGTTTGAAAGATACGCAGTATTTT. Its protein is CASSWSTSLKDTQYF. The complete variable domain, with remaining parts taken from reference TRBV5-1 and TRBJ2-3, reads KAGVTQTPRYLIKTRGQQVTLSCSPISGHRSVSWYQQTPGQGLQFLFEYFSETQRNKGNFPGRFSGRQFSNSRSEMNVSTLELGDSALYLCASSWSTSLKDTQYFGPGTRLTVL.

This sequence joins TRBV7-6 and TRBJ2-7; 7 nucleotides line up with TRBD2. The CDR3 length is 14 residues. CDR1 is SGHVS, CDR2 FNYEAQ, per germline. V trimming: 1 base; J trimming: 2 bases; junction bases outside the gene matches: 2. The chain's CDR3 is CASSLGGGTYEQYF. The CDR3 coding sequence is TGTGCCAGCAGCTTAGGGGGGGGAACCTACGAGCAGTACTTC. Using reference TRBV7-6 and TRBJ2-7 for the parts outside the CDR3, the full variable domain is GAGVSQSPRYKVTKRGQDVALRCDPISGHVSLYWYRQALGQGPEFLTYFNYEAQQDKSGLPNDRFSAERPEGSISTLTIQRTEQRDSAMYRCASSLGGGTYEQYFGPGTRLTVT.

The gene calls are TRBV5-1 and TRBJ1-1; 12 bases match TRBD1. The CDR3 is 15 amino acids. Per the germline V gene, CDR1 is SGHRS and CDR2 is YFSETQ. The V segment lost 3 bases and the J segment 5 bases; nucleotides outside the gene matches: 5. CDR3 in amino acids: CASSSPGQGATEAFF. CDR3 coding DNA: TGCGCCAGCAGCTCGCCGGGACAGGGGGCGACTGAAGCTTTCTTT.

Written as DNA, the CDR3 is TGTGCCAGCACGCCTTTCCAGGGCCCAGATACGCAGTATTTT. Its translation is CASTPFQGPDTQYF. The rearrangement links TRBV5-4 to TRBJ2-3; D is perhaps TRBD1 (5 bases). The V end lost 6 bases, the J end lost 4 bases, and 15 bases lay between the germline ends. There are 14 residues in the CDR3. Germline values: CDR1 SGHNT, CDR2 YYREEE (reference sequence). Based on the CDR3 plus reference TRBV5-4 and TRBJ2-3, the full variable domain is ETGVTQSPTHLIKTRGQQVTLRCSSQSGHNTVSWYQQALGQGPQFIFQYYREEENGRGNFPPRFSGLQFPNYSSELNVNALELDDSALYLCASTPFQGPDTQYFGPGTRLTVL.

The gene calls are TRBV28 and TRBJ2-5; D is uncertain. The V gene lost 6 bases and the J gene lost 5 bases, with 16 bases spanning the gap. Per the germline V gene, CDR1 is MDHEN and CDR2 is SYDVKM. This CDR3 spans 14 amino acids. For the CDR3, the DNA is TGTGCCAGCAGCTTGGCCGGGCACCGGGAGACCCAGTACTTC. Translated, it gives CASSLAGHRETQYF.

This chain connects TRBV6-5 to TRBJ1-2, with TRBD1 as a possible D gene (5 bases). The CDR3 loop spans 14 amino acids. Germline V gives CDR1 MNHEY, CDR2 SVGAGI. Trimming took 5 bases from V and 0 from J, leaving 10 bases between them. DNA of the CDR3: TGTGCCAGCAGTCTCGACAGTACTAACTATGGCTACACCTTC. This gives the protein CASSLDSTNYGYTF.

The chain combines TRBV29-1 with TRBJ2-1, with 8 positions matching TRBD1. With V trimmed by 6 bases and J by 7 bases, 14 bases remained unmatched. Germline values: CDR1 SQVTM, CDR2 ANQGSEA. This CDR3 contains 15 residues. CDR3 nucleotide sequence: TGCAGCGTCGGACAGGGCCTCCTAGGGGGAAATGAGCAGTTCTTC. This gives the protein CSVGQGLLGGNEQFF.

The CDR3 coding sequence is TGTGCCAGCAGCCCCGGGACATCGAACACTGAAGCTTTCTTT. It translates to CASSPGTSNTEAFF. The chain uses TRBV5-6 and TRBJ1-1, with a possible D match to TRBD1 (6 bases). The CDR3 is made up of 14 amino acids. Germline CDR1 and CDR2: SGHDT and YYEEEE. Trimming removed 4 bases from V and 1 base from J, with 11 bases in between. Supplemented by reference TRBV5-6 and TRBJ1-1, the full variable domain reads DAGVTQSPTHLIKTRGQQVTLRCSPKSGHDTVSWYQQALGQGPQFIFQYYEEEERQRGNFPDRFSGHQFPNYSSELNVNALLLGDSALYLCASSPGTSNTEAFFGQGTRLTVV.

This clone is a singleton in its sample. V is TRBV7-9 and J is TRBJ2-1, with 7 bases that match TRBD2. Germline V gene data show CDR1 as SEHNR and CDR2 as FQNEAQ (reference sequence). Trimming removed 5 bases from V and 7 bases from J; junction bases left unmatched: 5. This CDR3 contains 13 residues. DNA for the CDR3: TGTGCCAGCAGCCTTGGCGGGGGAAATGAGCAGTTCTTC. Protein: CASSLGGGNEQFF.

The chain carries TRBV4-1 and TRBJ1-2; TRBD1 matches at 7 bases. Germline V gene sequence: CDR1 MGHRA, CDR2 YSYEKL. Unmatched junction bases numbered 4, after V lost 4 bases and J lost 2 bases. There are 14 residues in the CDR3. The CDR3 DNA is TGCGCCAGCAGCCCGGGACAGAAGAACTATGGCTACACCTTC. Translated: CASSPGQKNYGYTF.

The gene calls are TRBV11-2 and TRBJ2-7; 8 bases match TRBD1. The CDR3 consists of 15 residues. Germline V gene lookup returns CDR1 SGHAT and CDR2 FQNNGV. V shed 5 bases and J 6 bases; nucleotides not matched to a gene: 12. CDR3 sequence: CASSPPNRGVGEQYF. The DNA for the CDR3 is TGTGCCAGCAGCCCCCCGAACAGGGGGGTCGGCGAGCAGTACTTC.

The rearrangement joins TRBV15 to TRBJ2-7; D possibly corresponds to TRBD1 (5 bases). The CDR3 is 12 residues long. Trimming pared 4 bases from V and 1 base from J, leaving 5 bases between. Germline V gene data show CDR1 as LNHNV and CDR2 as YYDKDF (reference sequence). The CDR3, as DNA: TGTGCCACCAGCAAGGGGTCCTACGAGCAGTACTTC. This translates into CATSKGSYEQYF.

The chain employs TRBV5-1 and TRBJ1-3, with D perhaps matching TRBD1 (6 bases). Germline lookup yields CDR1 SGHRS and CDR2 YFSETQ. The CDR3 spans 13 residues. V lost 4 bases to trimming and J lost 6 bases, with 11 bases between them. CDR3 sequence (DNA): TGCGCCAGCAGCCCGGACAGTCAAAACACCATATATTTT. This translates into CASSPDSQNTIYF. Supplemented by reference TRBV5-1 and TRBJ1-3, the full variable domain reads KAGVTQTPRYLIKTRGQQVTLSCSPISGHRSVSWYQQTPGQGLQFLFEYFSETQRNKGNFPGRFSGRQFSNSRSEMNVSTLELGDSALYLCASSPDSQNTIYFGEGSWLTVV.

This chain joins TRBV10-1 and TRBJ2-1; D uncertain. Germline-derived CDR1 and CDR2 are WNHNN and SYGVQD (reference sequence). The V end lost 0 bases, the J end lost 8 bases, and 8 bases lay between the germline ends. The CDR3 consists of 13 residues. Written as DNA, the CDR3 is TGCGCCAGCAGTGAGTCGTCCGGGCATGAGCAGTTCTTC. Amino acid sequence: CASSESSGHEQFF.

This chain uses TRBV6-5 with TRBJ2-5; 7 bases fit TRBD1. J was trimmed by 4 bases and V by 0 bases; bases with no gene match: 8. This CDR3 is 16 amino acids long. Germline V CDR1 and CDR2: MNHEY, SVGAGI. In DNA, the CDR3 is TGTGCCAGCAGTTACTCTTCAGGGGGAGAAGGAGAGACCCAGTACTTC. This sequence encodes CASSYSSGGEGETQYF.

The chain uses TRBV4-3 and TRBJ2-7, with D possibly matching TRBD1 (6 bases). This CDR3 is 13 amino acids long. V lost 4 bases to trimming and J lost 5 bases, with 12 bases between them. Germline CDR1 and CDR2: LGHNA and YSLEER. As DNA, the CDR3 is TGCGCCAGCAGCCGGGTACAGGGCGACGAGCAGTACTTC. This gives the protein CASSRVQGDEQYF.

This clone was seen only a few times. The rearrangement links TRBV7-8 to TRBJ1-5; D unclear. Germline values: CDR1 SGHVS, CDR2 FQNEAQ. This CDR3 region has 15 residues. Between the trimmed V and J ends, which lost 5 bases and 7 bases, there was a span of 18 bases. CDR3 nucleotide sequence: TGTGCCAGCAGCGACGGGTTTCTAGGATGGCAGCCCCAGCATTTT. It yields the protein CASSDGFLGWQPQHF.

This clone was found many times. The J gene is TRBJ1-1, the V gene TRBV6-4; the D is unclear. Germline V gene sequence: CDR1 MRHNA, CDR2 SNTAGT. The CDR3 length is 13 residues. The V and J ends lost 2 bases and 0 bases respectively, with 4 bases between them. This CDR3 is CASSDNVNTEAFF. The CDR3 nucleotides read TGTGCCAGCAGTGACAACGTGAACACTGAAGCTTTCTTT.

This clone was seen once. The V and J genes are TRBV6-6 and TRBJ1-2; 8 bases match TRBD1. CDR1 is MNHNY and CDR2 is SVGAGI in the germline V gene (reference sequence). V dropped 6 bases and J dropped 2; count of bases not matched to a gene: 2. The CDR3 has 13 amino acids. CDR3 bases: TGTGCCAGCAGCTGGGACAGGAACTATGGCTACACCTTC. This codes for CASSWDRNYGYTF.